This TCR beta chain came from a study of T cell changes during pregnancy in multiple sclerosis. The V gene lost 3 bases and the J gene lost 5 bases, with 8 bases spanning the gap. Germline V gene sequence: CDR1 SGHAT, CDR2 FQNNGV. The CDR3 loop spans 12 amino acids. Only in-frame clones appear in the TCRdb table, and some are missing; sequencing was by immunoSEQ multiplex PCR. This sample has more than 55,000 clones; roughly nine tenths occur once, and the top ten carry 2% to 2.5%. Only one count was recorded for this clone. This chain joins TRBV11-2 and TRBJ2-7; the D is unclear. The sequencing used peripheral blood, collected in the third trimester of pregnancy. This clonotype was sampled from a female donor in good health, enrolled as a control in a pregnancy study. CDR3 region: CASSFSLDEQYF. The DNA for the CDR3 is TGTGCCAGCAGCTTTTCCCTCGACGAGCAGTACTTC.